Listed below are T cell receptor beta chains from one sample, sequenced in a study of cytomegalovirus exposure and HLA in healthy donors. Assay: immunoSEQ multiplex PCR; the TCRdb copy retains only in-frame clones and omits some. In the table there are 150,000 to 200,000 clones, roughly 91% of which are singletons. The sample was PBMCs. All receptors derive from a man in his late teens or twenties in good health and CMV-seropositive. Both conserved end residues are part of each CDR3. The D gene is left open where the match is weak. A row's size may be missing; if present it is once, few, many or a size class.

d_call: TRBD1
j_call: TRBJ2-7
clone_size: .
v_call: TRBV28
cdr3_nt: TGTGCCAGCAGCTACGATTTAGGGGACAGGCCGACGTACGAGCAGTACTTC
cdr3_aa: CASSYDLGDRPTYEQYF

d_call: .
j_call: TRBJ2-1
clone_size: .
v_call: TRBV25-1
cdr3_nt: TGTGCCAGCAGTGTAGGGACAAAAGTATACAATGAGCAGTTCTTC
cdr3_aa: CASSVGTKVYNEQFF

d_call: TRBD2
j_call: TRBJ2-6
clone_size: .
v_call: TRBV19
cdr3_nt: TGTGCCAGTAGGCGGGCTAGCGGGGCCCGCTCTGGGGCCAACGTCCTGACTTTC
cdr3_aa: CASRRASGARSGANVLTF

d_call: .
j_call: TRBJ2-1
clone_size: .
v_call: TRBV11-2
cdr3_nt: TGTGCCAGCAGCGATACAGGAGCGCGATACAATGAGCAGTTCTTC
cdr3_aa: CASSDTGARYNEQFF

d_call: TRBD2
j_call: TRBJ2-2
clone_size: once
v_call: TRBV5-1
cdr3_nt: TGCGCCAGCAGCCCCGGACTAGCGGGAGGGCCCTGGGCCGGGGAGCTGTTTTTT
cdr3_aa: CASSPGLAGGPWAGELFF

d_call: .
j_call: TRBJ2-7
clone_size: once
v_call: TRBV11-3
cdr3_nt: TGTGCCAGCAGCTCCCTTAAGGGAGAACCTAACCACGAGCAGTACTTC
cdr3_aa: CASSSLKGEPNHEQYF

d_call: TRBD2
j_call: TRBJ2-3
clone_size: .
v_call: TRBV29-1
cdr3_nt: TGCAGCGTTGAGTACGGGAGGGCCCCAGATACGCAGTATTTT
cdr3_aa: CSVEYGRAPDTQYF

d_call: TRBD1
j_call: TRBJ1-3
clone_size: .
v_call: TRBV19
cdr3_nt: TGTGCCAGTAGTCCCACCCGACAGGGAGTAATCAAGCGTCCTGGAAACACCATATATTTT
cdr3_aa: CASSPTRQGVIKRPGNTIYF

d_call: .
j_call: TRBJ1-5
clone_size: .
v_call: TRBV28
cdr3_nt: TGTGCCAGCAGCCAAACGGGTGGGGGGAGGCCCCATCAGCCCCAGCATTTT
cdr3_aa: CASSQTGGGRPHQPQHF

d_call: .
j_call: TRBJ1-2
clone_size: many
v_call: TRBV28
cdr3_nt: TGTGCCAGCAGTCAGGAGGCGGGCAGGGGCAATTATGGCTACACCTTC
cdr3_aa: CASSQEAGRGNYGYTF

d_call: .
j_call: TRBJ2-1
clone_size: .
v_call: TRBV25-1
cdr3_nt: TGTGCCAGCAGCGAAGGGCCCGGACGCGGGACAGAGTACAATGAGCAGTTCTTC
cdr3_aa: CASSEGPGRGTEYNEQFF

d_call: TRBD2
j_call: TRBJ2-7
clone_size: .
v_call: TRBV4-1
cdr3_nt: TGCGCCAGCAGCCAAGATCGGGTGGGAGCGGGAAACTACGAGCAGTACTTC
cdr3_aa: CASSQDRVGAGNYEQYF

d_call: .
j_call: TRBJ2-1
clone_size: few
v_call: TRBV10-3
cdr3_nt: TGTGCCATCAAGGCTGACATTAACTCCTACAATGAGCAGTTCTTC
cdr3_aa: CAIKADINSYNEQFF

d_call: .
j_call: TRBJ2-7
clone_size: .
v_call: TRBV6-1
cdr3_nt: TGTGCCAGCACCCCCCTACGGGAGTTCTACGAGCAGTACTTC
cdr3_aa: CASTPLREFYEQYF

d_call: .
j_call: TRBJ2-7
clone_size: .
v_call: TRBV10-3
cdr3_nt: TGTGCCATCAGAGGCGATGCGGGGCTTAGCTCCTACGAGCAGTACTTC
cdr3_aa: CAIRGDAGLSSYEQYF

d_call: TRBD2
j_call: TRBJ2-3
clone_size: .
v_call: TRBV5-4
cdr3_nt: TGTGCCAGCAGCATGCGGACTAGCGGGGATAGCACAGATACGCAGTATTTT
cdr3_aa: CASSMRTSGDSTDTQYF

d_call: TRBD2
j_call: TRBJ2-5
clone_size: .
v_call: TRBV19
cdr3_nt: TGTGCCAGTAGTGCAGGAGGACTAGCGGGAGATACCCAGTACTTC
cdr3_aa: CASSAGGLAGDTQYF

d_call: .
j_call: TRBJ2-2
clone_size: .
v_call: TRBV7-9
cdr3_nt: TGTGCCAGCAGCGAGCCTTCTAGCGCCCCCACCGGGGAGCTGTTTTTT
cdr3_aa: CASSEPSSAPTGELFF

d_call: .
j_call: TRBJ2-5
clone_size: once
v_call: TRBV15
cdr3_nt: TGTGCCACCAGCAGAGATACTGAAGAGACCCAGTACTTC
cdr3_aa: CATSRDTEETQYF

d_call: .
j_call: TRBJ1-5
clone_size: .
v_call: TRBV19
cdr3_nt: TGTGCCAGTAGTAATCAGAGGGGCAATCAGCCCCAGCATTTT
cdr3_aa: CASSNQRGNQPQHF

d_call: .
j_call: TRBJ2-5
clone_size: .
v_call: TRBV28
cdr3_nt: TGTGCCAGCGGAGCGGACCAAGAGACCCAGTACTTC
cdr3_aa: CASGADQETQYF

d_call: TRBD1
j_call: TRBJ1-2
clone_size: .
v_call: TRBV6-5
cdr3_nt: TGTGCCAGCAGTTTGGACAGGGGACTCTATGGCTACACCTTC
cdr3_aa: CASSLDRGLYGYTF

d_call: .
j_call: TRBJ1-3
clone_size: few
v_call: TRBV18
cdr3_nt: TGTGCCAGCTCGGTAGGGAGGTCTGGAAACACCATATATTTT
cdr3_aa: CASSVGRSGNTIYF

d_call: .
j_call: TRBJ2-3
clone_size: once
v_call: TRBV11-3
cdr3_nt: TGTGCCAGCAGCTTACTGGATACGCAGTATTTT
cdr3_aa: CASSLLDTQYF

d_call: TRBD1
j_call: TRBJ1-1
clone_size: .
v_call: TRBV19
cdr3_nt: TGTGCCAGTAGTATAGATGGGACAGGGTCGGGGACTGAAGCTTTCTTT
cdr3_aa: CASSIDGTGSGTEAFF